These T cell receptor beta chains were read from a single sample in a study of blood T cell repertoires in COVID-19. The method was immunoSEQ multiplex PCR; TCRdb's version includes in-frame clones alone and lacks a portion of them. The data contain 25,000 to 35,000 clones, approximately 79% of them singletons. The sequencing sample was made of peripheral blood. Receptor source: a boy between 2 and 10 years old with active or convalescent COVID-19. Each CDR3 is given with its conserved first and last residue. D genes are given only for firm matches. For some rows the clone size is stated as once, few or many, or as a class when expanded; others skip it.

size,V,length,J,D,DNA,CDR3
-,TRBV28,13,TRBJ1-1,-,TGTGCCAGCAGTGCTACAGCGAACACTGAAGCTTTCTTT,CASSATANTEAFF
-,TRBV5-6,15,TRBJ2-1,-,TGTGCCAGCAGCTCCGGGACTTATAGCTACAATGAGCAGTTCTTC,CASSSGTYSYNEQFF
once,TRBV13,15,TRBJ2-3,TRBD1,TGTGCCAGCAGGATGGGACAGGGTGGCGCAGATACGCAGTATTTT,CASRMGQGGADTQYF
-,TRBV6-5,14,TRBJ1-5,-,TGTGCCAGCAGTTACCCAGGGGGCAATCAGCCCCAGCATTTT,CASSYPGGNQPQHF
-,TRBV28,13,TRBJ1-5,-,TGTGCCAGCGGCCGCCAGTTCGCTCAGCCCCAGCATTTT,CASGRQFAQPQHF
-,TRBV6-1,16,TRBJ1-5,-,TGTGCCAGCAGTGTCGGGGTAACCCAGGGCAATCAGCCCCAGCATTTT,CASSVGVTQGNQPQHF
-,TRBV5-6,16,TRBJ1-2,-,TGTGCCAGCAGCTTGATCGAGGGTTTAATAAAGAATGGCTACACCTTC,CASSLIEGLIKNGYTF
once,TRBV20-1,16,TRBJ2-7,TRBD1,TGCAGTGCTAGTCCACCCCAAAGGACAGGGGGGAACGAGCAGTACTTC,CSASPPQRTGGNEQYF
-,TRBV6-2/TRBV6-3,16,TRBJ2-5,TRBD2,TGTGCCAGCAGTTACTCAGGGACTAGCGGGATACAGACCCAGTACTTC,CASSYSGTSGIQTQYF
few,TRBV4-1,17,TRBJ1-4,-,TGCGCCAGCGCCCGAGTGGACAGCGCGAATTCGAATGAAAAACTGTTTTTT,CASARVDSANSNEKLFF
-,TRBV5-4,15,TRBJ1-6,-,TGTGCCAGCAGCCCACAGGTAGGGTCGGATTCACCCCTCCACTTT,CASSPQVGSDSPLHF
-,TRBV11-2,14,TRBJ1-2,TRBD1,TGTGCCAGCAGTCGTGGACAGGATATTTATGGCTACACCTTC,CASSRGQDIYGYTF
few,TRBV4-1,14,TRBJ1-4,TRBD1,TGCGCCAGCAGCCTAGTGACAGGGGTGGAAAAACTGTTTTTT,CASSLVTGVEKLFF
medium-sized,TRBV3-1/TRBV3-2,13,TRBJ2-3,-,TGTGCCACCTACGGGGGGCCCACAGATACGCAGTATTTT,CATYGGPTDTQYF
-,TRBV7-2,15,TRBJ1-2,TRBD1,TGTGCCAGCAGCTCAATACAGGGGGCCGCGTATGGCTACACCTTC,CASSSIQGAAYGYTF
-,TRBV6-1,16,TRBJ1-5,-,TGTGCCAGCAGTGAAGCACGTGGGCATAGCAATCAGCCCCAGCATTTT,CASSEARGHSNQPQHF
once,TRBV19,14,TRBJ1-5,-,TGTGCCAGTAGTATGGTCGGGGGAGGCCAGCCCCAGCATTTT,CASSMVGGGQPQHF
many,TRBV27,15,TRBJ1-2,TRBD1,TGTGCCAGCAGTCAGACAGGGGTGATTGGTTATGGCTACACCTTC,CASSQTGVIGYGYTF
once,TRBV7-2,14,TRBJ1-1,TRBD1,TGTGCCAGCAGCCTGACAGGGTTGGGAACTGAAGCTTTCTTT,CASSLTGLGTEAFF